The clone carrying this T cell receptor beta chain was seen a handful of times. Using its own MiXCR run on the RT-PCR reads, TCRdb lists one record per CDR3 protein. The data show around 540,000 distinct CDR3 sequences, about 10% seen once. This record comes from a study of response to subunit inactivated influenza vaccine. Looked up from germline, CDR1 is SGDLS and CDR2 is YYNGEE. The CDR3 is made up of 18 amino acids. Trimming removed 0 bases from V and 5 bases from J, with 23 bases in between. V usage is TRBV9 and J usage is TRBJ2-5, with D perhaps TRBD2 (7 bases). Sequencing used PBMCs from blood, obtained on the day of vaccination. This clonotype originated in a man between 45 and 60 years old who received an inactivated influenza vaccine. The CDR3 DNA is TGTGCCAGCAGCGTAGCTTTTATGGCGGGGGCACCTCGGGAGACCCAGTACTTC. It codes for CASSVAFMAGAPRETQYF.